The 9 T cell receptor beta chains reported below all come from one sample, sequenced in a study of T-cell reconstitution after alpha-beta-depleted transplantation in children. For TCRbeta, the library was prepared with unique molecular identifiers. TCRdb analysed the PCR reads with MiXCR anew, one entry per CDR3 protein. This sample has 540,000 or so distinct CDR3 sequences, with about 21% found just once. The sample here was PBMCs, mostly from graft donor cells, taken 360 days after TCRalphabeta/CD19-depleted stem cell transplant. The receptor set was obtained from a boy younger than two who had a stem cell transplant for acute myeloid leukemia, so the T cells may come from the graft donor.

This chain uses TRBV1 with TRBJ2-3. TRBV1 is a pseudogene segment. The CDR3 loop spans 14 amino acids. This CDR3 is CTSSPSTRTDTQYF. The CDR3 DNA reads TGCACCAGCAGTCCCAGCACTAGAACAGATACGCAGTATTTT.

The chain couples TRBV20-1 to TRBJ1-1, with D uncertain. Between the trimmed V and J ends, which lost 1 base and 11 bases, there was a span of 8 bases. From germline, CDR1 is DFQATT and CDR2 SNEGSKA (reference sequence). The CDR3 length is 10 residues. The CDR3 bases are TGCAGTGCTAGAGTAACTCCGGCTTTCTTT. Protein sequence: CSARVTPAFF.

This clonotype was counted a few times. The chain couples TRBV6-2 or TRBV6-3 to TRBJ2-7; D unresolved. Germline V gene lookup returns CDR1 MNHEY and CDR2 SVGEGT. The ends were cut back, 11 bases at V and 0 bases at J, with 11 bases in the middle. The CDR3 runs 12 residues. The CDR3 DNA sequence: TGTGCCTCCGTGGGAAGCTCCTACGAGCAGTACGTC. This encodes CASVGSSYEQYV.

As for this clonotype: This may stem from a read error, because a much larger clone lies one nucleotide away. The CDR3 does not end in the conserved phenylalanine or tryptophan, so this is likely a read error. The chain recombines TRBV18 with TRBJ2-1, with TRBD1 matching over 9 bases. The CDR3 is made up of 15 amino acids. The germline gives CDR1 KGHSH, CDR2 LQKENI. V dropped 3 bases and J dropped 0; count of bases not matched to a gene: 0. CDR3 amino acids: CASSPGQGSYNEQFV. The CDR3, as DNA: TGTGCCAGCTCACCGGGACAGGGCTCCTACAATGAGCAGTTCGTC.

In its sample, this clonotype was seen a few times. The chain uses TRBV12-3 or TRBV12-4 and TRBJ1-1, with D unclear. V lost 5 bases to trimming and J lost 2 bases, with 15 bases between them. This CDR3 has 15 residues. CDR3 DNA sequence: TGTGCCAGCAGTACCGCTCAGACACTTAACACTGAAGCTTTCTTT. Translating it yields CASSTAQTLNTEAFF.

A few counts support this clonotype. The chain carries TRBV6-1 and TRBJ1-1, with D possibly TRBD1 on 6 matching bases. CDR1 and CDR2 (germline): MNHNS, SASEGT. The CDR3 is 16 residues long. The V and J ends lost 6 bases and 1 base respectively, with 18 bases between them. This CDR3 reads CASRAGEFNRNTEAFF. CDR3 coding DNA: TGTGCCAGCAGAGCAGGGGAGTTTAATAGGAACACTGAAGCTTTCTTT.

This clonotype was counted ten times or more. V usage is TRBV4-1 and J usage is TRBJ2-1; D unclear. Germline V lookup: CDR1 MGHRA, CDR2 YSYEKL. The V gene lost 3 bases and the J gene lost 10 bases, with 16 bases spanning the gap. This CDR3 spans 14 amino acids. CDR3 region: CASSHQLRAAEQFF. DNA for the CDR3: TGCGCCAGCAGCCACCAATTAAGGGCCGCCGAGCAGTTCTTC.

This clonotype was counted only a few times. This chain links TRBV28 with TRBJ1-1; tentatively, D is TRBD1 (5 bases). Trimming cost V 8 bases and J 6 bases, with 10 bases left between them. The CDR3 totals 11 residues. CDR1 is MDHEN and CDR2 is SYDVKM in the germline V gene. In DNA form, the CDR3 reads TGTGCCAGCCAGGAAGGGGCTGAAGCTTTCTTT. Amino acids: CASQEGAEAFF.

This chain connects TRBV29-1 to TRBJ2-5, with D maybe TRBD2 (7 bases). The V end was cut by 7 bases, the J end by 2 bases, with 20 bases between. CDR1 is SQVTM, CDR2 ANQGSEA, per germline. This CDR3 spans 15 amino acids. The CDR3 protein is CSARRGGAGQETQYF. The CDR3 DNA is TGCAGCGCACGTAGGGGGGGCGCTGGGCAAGAGACCCAGTACTTC.